These 2 T cell receptor beta chains were all obtained from the same sample, sequenced in a study of blood T cells in healthy people across ages. The use of a sample-barcoded 5' primer and a J-beta primer mix characterized a second PCR of roughly 7 to 12 cycles. Each CDR3 protein gets one entry after TCRdb re-called the 5' RACE reads with MiXCR. The sample lists 1.5 million to 2 million distinct CDR3 sequences, under 30% occurring once. The sequencing input was blood. These receptors were taken from a woman aged 25 to 39 in good health.

This clonotype has at least ten counts. This chain links TRBV10-3 with TRBJ2-1; 9 bases fit TRBD1. The V segment lost 2 bases and the J segment 6 bases; nucleotides outside the gene matches: 5. CDR1 is ENHRY and CDR2 is SYGVKD in the germline V gene. The CDR3 covers 15 residues. Here the CDR3 reads CAISEEGTGRNEQFF. In nucleotides, the CDR3 is TGTGCCATCAGTGAGGAAGGGACAGGGCGCAATGAGCAGTTCTTC.

This clonotype occurred a few times. The J gene is TRBJ2-1, the V gene TRBV7-3, with 8 nucleotides matching TRBD2. This CDR3 is 15 amino acids long. J gave up 8 bases and V 1 base, and 7 bases lay outside the gene matches. CDR1 SGHTA and CDR2 FQGTGA come from the germline V gene. This CDR3 reads CASSLSTGGFDEQFF. Here the CDR3 DNA reads TGTGCCAGCAGCTTAAGCACGGGGGGGTTCGATGAGCAGTTCTTC.